Here is one TCR beta chain with its context. Its antigen is as yet unknown. These data originate in a study of beta chain features in type 1 diabetes. Study-level points and caveats: When Type 1 diabetes patients were examined, their TCRB CDR3s proved moderately but significantly shorter in all four CD4+ subsets. VDJ junctions from type 1 diabetes patients carried fewer insertions and larger deletions. Naive, central memory and regulatory TCRB repertoires appeared more similar among patients than healthy donors. Researchers could not determine here whether HLA type influences TCRB rearrangement.

Purity of each sorted population was above 98%. Investigators reverse transcribed all isolated RNA, so they sequenced expressed TCRB transcripts. Only in-frame clones appear in the TCRdb table, and some are missing; sequencing was by immunoSEQ multiplex PCR. In the table there are hundreds of thousands of clones, roughly 12% of which are singletons. Germline V lookup: CDR1 SGHVS, CDR2 FQNEAQ. CDR3 length: 16 residues. With 5 bases removed from V and 6 bases from J, the gap between germline ends came to 19 bases. The chain employs TRBV7-8 and TRBJ2-2, with D possibly TRBD2 on 6 matching bases. This TCR was sampled from a man aged 18 to 30 with type 1 diabetes. Source material: naive CD4+ T cells from blood. The CDR3 region has the DNA TGTGCCAGCAGCACTCTGAGCTCTAGCGTGTCCGGGGAGCTGTTTTTT. This gives the protein CASSTLSSSVSGELFF.